This T cell receptor beta chain was observed in a study of blood T cell repertoires in COVID-19. Looking at the study overall: Sites across the United States, Italy and Spain contributed samples from acute and convalescent COVID-19.

Repertoires were generated with immunoSEQ multiplex PCR, while TCRdb's copy carries only in-frame clones and drops some. The data contain about 230,000 clones, approximately 90% of them seen just once; the ten biggest clones take up approximately 10%. V was clipped by 4 bases and J by 0 bases; unmatched bases: 9. The CDR3 contains 17 residues. Germline loops: CDR1 SGHNT, CDR2 YYREEE (reference sequence). This TCR came from a man over 45 with COVID-19, enrolled during active disease. The chain couples TRBV5-4 to TRBJ1-3; 8 nucleotides match TRBD1. Input material: peripheral blood. The chain's CDR3 is CASSAPTGGISGNTIYF. The CDR3 DNA reads as TGTGCCAGCAGCGCACCTACAGGGGGTATCTCTGGAAACACCATATATTTT.